The clone carrying this TCR beta chain was seen at least ten times. What it binds is not known. Trimming took off 4 bases at V and 3 bases at J, with 7 bases between the two ends. CDR1 and CDR2 from the germline V gene are SNHLY and FYNNEI. The CDR3 totals 12 residues. This sample stems from a study of T cells in Graves' hyperthyroidism and ophthalmopathy. Study-wide results and caveats: Blood held most thyroid clonotypes expanded above 0.001 frequency.

There were TCR beta CDR3 regions amplified from RNA transcripts. Researchers ran a first-round RT-PCR on the TCR CDR3 using the HTBI primer set. TCRdb reanalysed the multiplex PCR reads using MiXCR and keeps one entry per CDR3 protein. The sample has about half a million distinct CDR3 sequences, around 22% seen once. The rearrangement uses TRBV2 and TRBJ2-7, with D possibly TRBD2 on 5 matching bases. Sequencing was performed on blood. This sequence was found in a woman under 40 with Graves' ophthalmopathy. The chain's CDR3 is CASSASSYEQYF. The CDR3 DNA is TGTGCCAGCAGTGCTAGCAGCTACGAGCAGTACTTC.